These 14 T cell receptor beta chains came from one sample sequenced in a study of blood T cell repertoires in COVID-19 (TCRdb year 2020). Library preparation employed the immunoSEQ multiplex PCR assay. Not all clones reach the TCRdb copy of this immuneACCESS table, which keeps in-frame sequences only. Checked studies attribute under half of the gap to unresolved V genes and leave the rest unexplained. In all, the sample holds around 45,000 clones, and approximately 70% of those were seen once. Roughly 6.3% of the sample rests with the top ten. The specimen was peripheral blood. All receptors come from a man at least 80 years old with acute or convalescent COVID-19.

V is TRBV7-3 and J is TRBJ2-7; no clear D gene. CDR3 size: 14 residues. Germline CDR1 reads SGHTA; CDR2 reads FQGTGA. The V and J ends lost 0 bases and 3 bases respectively, with 9 bases between them. The CDR3 DNA reads TGTGCCAGCAGCTTAACGGGCACCAACTACGAGCAGTACTTC. The encoded protein is CASSLTGTNYEQYF.

This chain uses TRBV12-5 with TRBJ1-2, with 8 bases that match TRBD1. V was clipped by 9 bases and J by 1 base; unmatched bases: 10. The CDR3 covers 15 residues. Per germline, CDR1 LGHNT and CDR2 FRNRAP. The CDR3 DNA is TGTGCTAGCCACCCAGGGACAGGAGATAACTATGGCTACACCTTC. Amino acids: CASHPGTGDNYGYTF.

The chain links TRBV12-3 or TRBV12-4 to TRBJ1-4; weak D call: TRBD1 (6 bases). The V end lost 4 bases, the J end lost 8 bases, and 11 bases lay between the germline ends. The CDR3 runs to 13 residues. The CDR3 region is CASSYPDREKLFF. The CDR3 DNA reads TGTGCCAGCAGTTACCCCGACAGGGAAAAACTGTTTTTT.

The chain is built from TRBV18 and TRBJ2-7; 8 bases are shared with TRBD2. Looked up from germline, CDR1 is KGHSH and CDR2 is LQKENI. Trimming at V came to 6 bases and at J to 5 bases, leaving 15 bases not matched to a gene. The CDR3 spans 16 residues. CDR3 sequence reads: CASSLLMTSAGDEQYF. The CDR3 nucleotides read TGTGCCAGCTCCCTACTCATGACTAGCGCTGGCGACGAGCAGTACTTC.

CDR3 loop: CASSYGTLSYEQYF. The CDR3 DNA follows: TGTGCCAGTAGTTACGGGACACTCTCCTACGAGCAGTACTTC. The V call is TRBV19, the J call TRBJ2-7; possible D gene TRBD1, 6 bases. The CDR3 consists of 14 residues. Germline CDR1 LNHDA, CDR2 SQIVND (reference sequence). V was pared by 5 bases and J by 0 bases, with 11 bases between.

The V gene is TRBV7-2, the J gene TRBJ1-5, with 7 bases fitting TRBD1. The germline V gene encodes CDR1 SGHTA and CDR2 FQGNSA. J lost 7 bases, V lost 1 base, and 4 bases had no gene match. This CDR3 spans 14 amino acids. CDR3 in amino acids: CASSLEGGPQPQHF. The CDR3 DNA is TGTGCCAGCAGCTTAGAAGGGGGCCCCCAGCCCCAGCATTTT.

The rearrangement links TRBV6-5 to TRBJ2-2, with a possible D match to TRBD2 (6 bases). CDR1 is MNHEY and CDR2 is SVGAGI in the germline V gene. Trimming removed 4 bases at V and 6 bases at J, with 18 bases between. The CDR3 has 16 residues. The CDR3 region is CASSFSSSWRAGELFF. In DNA, the CDR3 is TGTGCCAGCAGTTTCTCTAGCAGTTGGAGGGCCGGGGAGCTGTTTTTT.

This clone came up once. The chain recombines TRBV2 with TRBJ1-4; TRBD1 aligns across 11 bases. CDR3 length: 14 residues. Germline V gene lookup returns CDR1 SNHLY and CDR2 FYNNEI. V shed 6 bases, J shed 8 bases, and the junction held 5 bases outside the gene matches. The CDR3 DNA reads TGTGCCAGCAGGGGGGACAGGGGGGCCGAAAAACTGTTTTTT. This translates into CASRGDRGAEKLFF.

The chain is built from TRBV2 and TRBJ2-5; 7 positions agree with TRBD2. The CDR3 extends over 16 amino acids. Per germline, CDR1 SNHLY and CDR2 FYNNEI. Losses at the gene ends were 4 bases for V and 1 base for J; bases not matched to a gene: 9. The CDR3 region is CASSGLAGVRQETQYF. The DNA for the CDR3 is TGTGCCAGCAGTGGGTTGGCGGGGGTCCGCCAAGAGACCCAGTACTTC.

V and J are TRBV6-5 and TRBJ2-7, with D possibly TRBD2 on 5 matching bases. In germline, CDR1 is MNHEY, CDR2 SVGAGI. Trimming pared 3 bases from V and 2 bases from J, leaving 11 bases between. The CDR3 covers 14 residues. CDR3 sequence: CASSYSGVTYEQYF. In DNA form, the CDR3 reads TGTGCCAGCAGTTATTCCGGGGTCACCTACGAGCAGTACTTC.

The rearrangement links TRBV7-2 to TRBJ1-6; the D is unclear. Germline CDR1 reads SGHTA; CDR2 reads FQGNSA. V was clipped by 1 base and J by 14 bases, with 15 bases between them. This CDR3 has 14 residues. The CDR3 DNA sequence: TGTGCCAGCAGCTTAGAAGCGGATATTCTAGCCCTCCACTTT. As protein: CASSLEADILALHF. Using reference TRBV7-2 and TRBJ1-6 for the parts outside the CDR3, the full variable domain is GAGVSQSPSNKVTEKGKDVELRCDPISGHTALYWYRQSLGQGLEFLIYFQGNSAPDKSGLPSDRFSAERTGGSVSTLTIQRTQQEDSAVYLCASSLEADILALHFGNGTRLTVT.

CDR3: CASSWTGERDTQYF. Written as DNA, the CDR3 is TGTGCCAGCAGCTGGACAGGGGAAAGAGATACGCAGTATTTT. V is TRBV9 and J is TRBJ2-3, with 9 bases identical to TRBD1. The germline V gene encodes CDR1 SGDLS and CDR2 YYNGEE. The J segment lost 5 bases and the V segment lost 4 bases, leaving 5 bases of the junction unmatched. The CDR3 is 14 amino acids.

The CDR3, as DNA: TGTGCCAGCAGCCGCCGGAATCAGGGCGATGAAAAACTGTTTTTT. Protein: CASSRRNQGDEKLFF. This chain links TRBV6-2 or TRBV6-3 with TRBJ1-4; weak D call: TRBD1 (5 bases). In germline, CDR1 is MNHEY, CDR2 SVGEGT. Trimming pared 6 bases from V and 6 bases from J, leaving 17 bases between. The CDR3 is 15 residues long.

The V gene is TRBV2, the J gene TRBJ2-1; possibly TRBD2 for D (5 bases). The CDR3 runs to 12 residues. Trimming removed 7 bases at V and 7 bases at J, with 11 bases between. In germline, CDR1 is SNHLY, CDR2 FYNNEI. The CDR3 bases are TGTGCCAGCACGGGAAGTCGGAATGAGCAGTTCTTC. Its protein is CASTGSRNEQFF.